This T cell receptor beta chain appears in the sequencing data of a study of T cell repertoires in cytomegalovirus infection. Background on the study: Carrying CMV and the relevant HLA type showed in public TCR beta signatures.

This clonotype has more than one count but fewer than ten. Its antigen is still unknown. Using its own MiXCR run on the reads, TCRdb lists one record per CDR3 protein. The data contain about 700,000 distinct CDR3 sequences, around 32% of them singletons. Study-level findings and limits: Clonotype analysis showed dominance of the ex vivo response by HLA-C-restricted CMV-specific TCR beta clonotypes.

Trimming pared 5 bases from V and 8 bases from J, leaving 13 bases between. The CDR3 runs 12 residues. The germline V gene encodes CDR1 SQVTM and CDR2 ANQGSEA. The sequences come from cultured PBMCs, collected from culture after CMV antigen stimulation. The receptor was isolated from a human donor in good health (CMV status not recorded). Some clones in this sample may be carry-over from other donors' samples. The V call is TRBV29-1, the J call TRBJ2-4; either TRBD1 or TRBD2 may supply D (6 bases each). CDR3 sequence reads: CSVKAGEDIQYF. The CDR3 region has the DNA TGCAGCGTTAAGGCAGGGGAGGACATTCAGTACTTC.